What follows are 7 T cell receptor beta chains derived from one specimen sequenced in a study of human T cells and chemical hapten exposure. The time point here: patch test 3, about 24 weeks after DPC sensitization. Treatment in this sample: therapeutic diphenylcyclopropenone sensitization with weekly scalp DPC. Via MiXCR, TCRdb re-called the RACE reads, giving one row per CDR3 protein. The data contain 75,000 to 90,000 distinct CDR3 sequences, roughly 10% of them singletons. This sample comprised whole blood, obtained in connection with sensitization to the hapten diphenylcyclopropenone (DPC). Source of these receptors: a woman in her forties or fifties with alopecia areata. Some clones in this sample may be carry-over from other donors' samples.

This clonotype has a count of ten or more. The rearrangement joins TRBV19 to TRBJ2-7; 7 positions match TRBD2. The CDR3 extends over 14 amino acids. The germline CDR1 and CDR2 sequences are LNHDA and SQIVND (reference sequence). The trim removed 4 bases at V and 0 bases at J, leaving 3 bases unmatched. Here the CDR3 reads CASSTGGSSYEQYF. The CDR3 nucleotides are TGTGCCAGTAGTACGGGGGGAAGCTCCTACGAGCAGTACTTC. Drawing the rest from reference TRBV19 and TRBJ2-7, the complete variable domain is DGGITQSPKYLFRKEGQNVTLSCEQNLNHDAMYWYRQDPGQGLRLIYYSQIVNDFQKGDIAEGYSVSREKKESFPLTVTSAQKNPTAFYLCASSTGGSSYEQYFGPGTRLTVT.

Many counts were recorded for this clonotype. The V call is TRBV20-1, the J call TRBJ2-1; weak D call: TRBD1 (6 bases). V was trimmed by 4 bases and J by 2 bases, leaving 12 bases between them. CDR1 and CDR2 from the germline V gene are DFQATT and SNEGSKA (reference sequence). The CDR3 has 14 residues. CDR3 in DNA: TGCAGTGCTACCCCCGGGACACCCTACAATGAGCAGTTCTTC. Protein sequence: CSATPGTPYNEQFF.

This clonotype has ten or more counts. The rearrangement joins TRBV19 to TRBJ1-6; D is unresolved. The germline V and J ends were trimmed by 3 bases and 0 bases, with 12 bases remaining between them. The CDR3 runs to 17 residues. Germline assignment: CDR1 LNHDA and CDR2 SQIVND (reference sequence). The CDR3 coding sequence is TGTGCCAGTAGTATGGCAGGCCTGAGCTCCTATAATTCACCCCTCCACTTT. The encoded protein is CASSMAGLSSYNSPLHF.

The chain employs TRBV11-2 and TRBJ2-3; tentatively, D is TRBD1 or TRBD2 (5 bases each). Germline-derived CDR1 and CDR2 are SGHAT and FQNNGV. CDR3 length: 14 residues. Trimming left V 5 bases short and J 5 bases short, with 14 bases between. In nucleotides, the CDR3 is TGTGCCAGCAGCCCGGGGACCTCGGGAGATACGCAGTATTTT. It translates to CASSPGTSGDTQYF.

This clonotype was detected ten times or more. This rearrangement joins TRBV20-1 to TRBJ1-6; D is uncertain. V shed 1 base and J shed 0 bases, with 4 bases lying between them. Germline CDR1 reads DFQATT; CDR2 reads SNEGSKA (reference sequence). The CDR3 sequence is 14 residues long. CDR3 DNA: TGCAGTGCTAGAGGGAGCTCCTATAATTCACCCCTCCACTTT. It yields the protein CSARGSSYNSPLHF.

This clonotype was counted a few times. The V and J genes are TRBV5-1 and TRBJ2-1, with 10 bases identical to TRBD1. This CDR3 contains 16 residues. V lost 0 bases and J lost 3; bases outside the gene matches: 3. Germline values: CDR1 SGHRS, CDR2 YFSETQ. The CDR3 region is CASSLGQGARYNEQFF. In DNA form, the CDR3 reads TGCGCCAGCAGCTTGGGACAGGGGGCGCGCTACAATGAGCAGTTCTTC.

J is TRBJ2-1 and V is TRBV2, with D perhaps matching TRBD2 (5 bases). Deletions cut 6 bases from V and 7 bases from J, with 13 bases between. This CDR3 region has 13 residues. The germline V gene encodes CDR1 SNHLY and CDR2 FYNNEI. CDR3: CASRRGEANEQFF. CDR3 DNA sequence: TGTGCCAGCAGACGGGGAGAAGCGAATGAGCAGTTCTTC.